These T cell receptor beta chains were read from a single sample in a study of cytotoxic CD8 clonotypes in ibrutinib-treated CLL. Here immunoSEQ multiplex PCR was the method, and the copy in TCRdb shows in-frame clones only, minus some. The sample contains some 93,000 clones, more than 75% of which appear only once. Sequenced here: PBMCs, sampled after 12 months of ibrutinib treatment. These receptors came from a human donor with chronic lymphocytic leukemia. CDR3s include the opening cysteine and the closing phenylalanine or tryptophan. D genes are given only for firm matches. Rows may omit the clone size; those that give it use once, few, many or a size class.

>-|-|TRBV6-1|TRBJ2-7
TGTGCCAGCAATTCCCCCAACAGGGCCCACGAGCAGTACTTC
CASNSPNRAHEQYF
>TRBD1|-|TRBV7-9|TRBJ2-3
TGTGCCAGCAGCACCAGACAGGGGAAGGGCACAGATACGCAGTATTTT
CASSTRQGKGTDTQYF
>-|-|TRBV28|TRBJ1-5
TGTGCCAGCAGTTTCGTGACGGATAGAAATCAGCCCCAGCATTTT
CASSFVTDRNQPQHF
>TRBD2|-|TRBV15|TRBJ2-7
TGTGCCACTAGCTTGGGGGGGTCATCCTACGAGCAGTACTTC
CATSLGGSSYEQYF
>-|-|TRBV7-8|TRBJ1-4
TGTGCCAGCAGCTTATCCGGCAGGGGAAAACTGTTTTTT
CASSLSGRGKLFF
>TRBD2|-|TRBV11-3|TRBJ2-1
TGTGCCAGCAGCTTGAGTCCGGGACTAGCGGGGGGGAGCTCCTACAATGAGCAGTTCTTC
CASSLSPGLAGGSSYNEQFF
>-|-|TRBV4-1|TRBJ1-5
TGCGCCAGCAGTGTATACGAAGATCAGCCCCAGCATTTT
CASSVYEDQPQHF
>-|-|TRBV6-4|TRBJ1-1
TGTGCCAGCAGTGCCAACCCCGGGATTTCCACTGAAGCTTTCTTT
CASSANPGISTEAFF
>-|-|TRBV5-1|TRBJ1-3
TGCGCCAGCAGCTTGGATTCAGGGGTAGCCGGAAACACCATATATTTT
CASSLDSGVAGNTIYF
>TRBD1|-|TRBV2|TRBJ1-2
TGTGCCAGCAGTCCCCCGGGACAGGGGGCTAACTATGGCTACACCTTC
CASSPPGQGANYGYTF
>-|-|TRBV7-9|TRBJ1-4
TGTGCCAGCAGCTTAGCGGTAACTTCCCCTCCAACTAATGAAAAACTGTTTTTT
CASSLAVTSPPTNEKLFF
>-|-|TRBV6-1|TRBJ2-2
TGTGCCAGCAGGGCAGACATGACTTTCGCCGGGGAGCTGTTTTTT
CASRADMTFAGELFF
>-|-|TRBV5-6|TRBJ1-3
TGTGCCAGCAGCGGGGCGACAGGATACTCTGGAAACACCATATATTTT
CASSGATGYSGNTIYF
>-|few|TRBV7-3|TRBJ2-1
TGTGCCAGCAGCTTTTCTGGGGGACGGAATGAGCAGTTCTTC
CASSFSGGRNEQFF
>-|-|TRBV6-5|TRBJ2-7
TGTGCCAGCAGTTACTCGAAGGGGTACGAGCAGTACTTC
CASSYSKGYEQYF
>-|once|TRBV7-2|TRBJ2-5
TGTGCCAGCAGCCCCCGAAGAGATGACCAGTACTTC
CASSPRRDDQYF
>-|-|TRBV2|TRBJ1-2
TGTGCCAGCAAGGCAGGGCTCTATGGCTACACCTTC
CASKAGLYGYTF
>-|-|TRBV4-1|TRBJ1-3
TGCGCCAGCAGCCAAGCCCATCTCCGGGGGGCTGGAAACACCATATATTTT
CASSQAHLRGAGNTIYF
>TRBD1|-|TRBV9|TRBJ2-3
TGTGCCAGCAGCGTAGCCCCACAGGGGTCGGGCACAGATACGCAGTATTTT
CASSVAPQGSGTDTQYF
>TRBD2|-|TRBV11-2|TRBJ2-1
TGTGCCAGCAGCTTAGACTCTAGCGGGGGGCGGAGCTCCTACAATGAGCAGTTCTTC
CASSLDSSGGRSSYNEQFF
>-|-|TRBV15|TRBJ2-1
TGTGCCACCAGCAGAGTTTTGGCGACCCCGAGTGGAGAGCAGTTCTTC
CATSRVLATPSGEQFF
>TRBD2|few|TRBV4-1|TRBJ2-7
TGCGCCAGCAGCCAAATGGAGCCGGGACTAGCTTTCTACGAGCAGTACTTC
CASSQMEPGLAFYEQYF
>-|-|TRBV5-4|TRBJ1-1
TGTGCCAGTTCGACGGAAGGGCACACTGAAGCTTTCTTT
CASSTEGHTEAFF
>-|-|TRBV7-4|TRBJ1-3
TGTGCCAGCAGTTGTGGTGGTCCCGAGTGGACGCCATACTCTGGAAACACCATATATTTT
CASSCGGPEWTPYSGNTIYF
>-|once|TRBV10-3|TRBJ2-7
TGTGCCATCAGTGTCGGGATGACCCCCGAGCAGTACTTC
CAISVGMTPEQYF
>-|-|TRBV27|TRBJ2-1
TGTGCCAGCAGCCTCGTCACCCTCCCGACCTACAATGAGCAGTTCTTC
CASSLVTLPTYNEQFF